The sequence of this T cell receptor (beta chain) was determined in a study of glioma-infiltrating T cells after dendritic cell vaccination. Trimming left V 1 base short and J 3 bases short, with 12 bases between. Germline assignment: CDR1 KGHSH and CDR2 LQKENI. This CDR3 contains 15 residues. Comments on this clone: Its cognate antigen is unknown.

The table came from immunoSEQ multiplex PCR; TCRdb's copy has only in-frame clones and leaves some out. The top ten clones hold 7.9% of a sample with 55,000 to 75,000 clones, 81% of them seen once. No glioblastoma patient carried an isocitrate dehydrogenase mutation. Study-wide results and limits: TCR clonality showed no direct relationship with survival.

The rearrangement joins TRBV18 to TRBJ1-2; D not resolved. This receptor was identified in a human donor with glioblastoma. Sequencing was performed on blood, taken before dendritic cell vaccination. The CDR3 DNA sequence: TGTGCCAGCTCACCACAGGGAGGAGCGGACTATGGCTACACCTTC. Its translation is CASSPQGGADYGYTF. The entire variable domain, with the rest obtained from reference TRBV18 and TRBJ1-2, is as follows: NAGVMQNPRHLVRRRGQEARLRCSPMKGHSHVYWYRQLPEEGLKFMVYLQKENIIDESGMPKERFSAEFPKEGPSILRIQQVVRGDSAAYFCASSPQGGADYGYTFGSGTRLTVV.